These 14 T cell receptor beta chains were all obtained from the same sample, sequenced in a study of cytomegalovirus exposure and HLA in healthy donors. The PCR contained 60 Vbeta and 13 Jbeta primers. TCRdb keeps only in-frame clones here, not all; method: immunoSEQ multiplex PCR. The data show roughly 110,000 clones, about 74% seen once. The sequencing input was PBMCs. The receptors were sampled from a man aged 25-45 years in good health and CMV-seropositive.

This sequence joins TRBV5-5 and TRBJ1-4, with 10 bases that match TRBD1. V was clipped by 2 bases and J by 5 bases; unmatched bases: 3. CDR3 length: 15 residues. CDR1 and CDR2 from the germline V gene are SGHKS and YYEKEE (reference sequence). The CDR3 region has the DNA TGTGCCAGCAGCTTCGGACAGGGGGGGAATGAAAAACTGTTTTTT. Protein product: CASSFGQGGNEKLFF.

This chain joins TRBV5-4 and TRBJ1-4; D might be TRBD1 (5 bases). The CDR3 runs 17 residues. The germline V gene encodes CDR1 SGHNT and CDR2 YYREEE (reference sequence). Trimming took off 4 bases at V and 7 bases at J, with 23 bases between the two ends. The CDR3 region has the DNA TGTGCCAGCAGCGACACGGAGGGGATCGGGCGCGGTGAAAAACTGTTTTTT. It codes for CASSDTEGIGRGEKLFF.

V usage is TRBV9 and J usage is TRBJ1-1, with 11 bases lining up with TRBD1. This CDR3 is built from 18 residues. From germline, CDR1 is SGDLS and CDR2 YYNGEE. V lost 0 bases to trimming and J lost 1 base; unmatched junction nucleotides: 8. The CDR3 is CASSVGVGTGGKNTEAFF. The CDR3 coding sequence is TGTGCCAGCAGCGTAGGAGTGGGGACAGGGGGAAAGAACACTGAAGCTTTCTTT.

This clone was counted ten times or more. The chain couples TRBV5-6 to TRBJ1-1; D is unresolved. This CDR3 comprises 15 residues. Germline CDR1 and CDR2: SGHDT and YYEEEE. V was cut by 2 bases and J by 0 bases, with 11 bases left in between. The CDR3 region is CASSFERTMNTEAFF. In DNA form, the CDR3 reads TGTGCCAGCAGCTTTGAGAGGACTATGAACACTGAAGCTTTCTTT.

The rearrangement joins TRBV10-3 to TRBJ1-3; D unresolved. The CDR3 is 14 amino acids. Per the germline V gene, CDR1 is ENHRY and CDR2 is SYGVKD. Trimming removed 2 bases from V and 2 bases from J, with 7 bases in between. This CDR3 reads CAISEVTAGNTIYF. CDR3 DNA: TGTGCCATCAGTGAGGTAACAGCTGGAAACACCATATATTTT.

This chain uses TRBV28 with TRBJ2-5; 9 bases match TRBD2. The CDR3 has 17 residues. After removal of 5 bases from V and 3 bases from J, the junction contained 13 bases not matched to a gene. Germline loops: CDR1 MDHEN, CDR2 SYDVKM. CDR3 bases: TGTGCCAGCAGTACCCGAGAGGGTAGCGGGGGTGAAGAGACCCAGTACTTC. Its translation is CASSTREGSGGEETQYF.

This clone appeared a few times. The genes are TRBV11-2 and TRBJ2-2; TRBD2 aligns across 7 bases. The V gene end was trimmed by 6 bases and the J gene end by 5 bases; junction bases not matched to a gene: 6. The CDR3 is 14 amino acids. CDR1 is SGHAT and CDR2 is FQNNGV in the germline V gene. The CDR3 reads CASRRTRGTGELFF. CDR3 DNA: TGTGCCAGCAGGCGGACTAGAGGGACCGGGGAGCTGTTTTTT.

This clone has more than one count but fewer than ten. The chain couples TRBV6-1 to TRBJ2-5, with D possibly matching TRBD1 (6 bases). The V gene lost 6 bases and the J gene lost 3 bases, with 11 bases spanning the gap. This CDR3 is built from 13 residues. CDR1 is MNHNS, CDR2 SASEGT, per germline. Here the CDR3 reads CASSATGKETQYF. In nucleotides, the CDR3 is TGTGCCAGCAGCGCTACAGGGAAAGAGACCCAGTACTTC.

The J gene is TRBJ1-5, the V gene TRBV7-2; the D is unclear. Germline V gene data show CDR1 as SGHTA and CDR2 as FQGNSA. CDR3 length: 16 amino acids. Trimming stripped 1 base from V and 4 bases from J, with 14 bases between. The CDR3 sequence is CASSLVGGSGNQPQHF. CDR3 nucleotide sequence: TGTGCCAGCAGCTTAGTAGGTGGATCGGGAAATCAGCCCCAGCATTTT. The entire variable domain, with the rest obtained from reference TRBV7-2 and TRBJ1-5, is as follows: GAGVSQSPSNKVTEKGKDVELRCDPISGHTALYWYRQSLGQGLEFLIYFQGNSAPDKSGLPSDRFSAERTGGSVSTLTIQRTQQEDSAVYLCASSLVGGSGNQPQHFGDGTRLSIL.

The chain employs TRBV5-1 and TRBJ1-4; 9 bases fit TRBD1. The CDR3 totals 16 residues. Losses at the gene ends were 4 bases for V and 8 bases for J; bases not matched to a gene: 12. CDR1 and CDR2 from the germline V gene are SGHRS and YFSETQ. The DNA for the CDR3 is TGCGCCAGCAGCACGGGACAGGGCCAAGGTGGGGAAAAACTGTTTTTT. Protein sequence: CASSTGQGQGGEKLFF.

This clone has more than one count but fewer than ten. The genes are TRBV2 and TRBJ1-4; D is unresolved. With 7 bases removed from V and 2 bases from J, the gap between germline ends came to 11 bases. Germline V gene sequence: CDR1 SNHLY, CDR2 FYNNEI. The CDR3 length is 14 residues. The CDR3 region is CASKSVSTNEKLFF. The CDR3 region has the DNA TGTGCCAGCAAGTCGGTGTCTACTAATGAAAAACTGTTTTTT.

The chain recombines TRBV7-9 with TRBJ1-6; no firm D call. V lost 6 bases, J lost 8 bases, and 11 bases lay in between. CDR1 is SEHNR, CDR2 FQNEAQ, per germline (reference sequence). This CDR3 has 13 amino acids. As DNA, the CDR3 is TGTGCCAGCAGAGCTTCCCGGGATTCACCCCTCCACTTT. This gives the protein CASRASRDSPLHF.

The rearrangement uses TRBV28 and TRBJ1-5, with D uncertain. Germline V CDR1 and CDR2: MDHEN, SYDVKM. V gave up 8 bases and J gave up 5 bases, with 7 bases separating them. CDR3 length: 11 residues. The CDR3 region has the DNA TGTGCCAGCGGGCTTCATCAGCCCCAGCATTTT. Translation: CASGLHQPQHF.

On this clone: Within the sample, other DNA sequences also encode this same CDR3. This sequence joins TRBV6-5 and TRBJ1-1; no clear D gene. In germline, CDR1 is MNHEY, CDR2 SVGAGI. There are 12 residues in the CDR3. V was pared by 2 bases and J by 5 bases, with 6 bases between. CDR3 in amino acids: CASSYGGTEAFF. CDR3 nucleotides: TGTGCCAGCAGTTACGGCGGTACTGAAGCTTTCTTT.